These T cell receptor beta chains were read from a single sample in a study of early T cells in non-severe SARS-CoV-2 infection. TCRdb re-called the 5' RACE reads through MiXCR, storing one row per CDR3 protein. The sample carries about 100,000 distinct CDR3 sequences, over 10% recorded once. Sample: whole blood. Receptors originate from an adult who was a healthcare worker with PCR-confirmed SARS-CoV-2 infection or an uninfected control (not recorded which). The CDR3 runs from the conserved cysteine through the conserved F or W. The D gene is left open where the match is weak. Not all rows give a size; the values are once, few, many and, for expanded clones, a class.

j_call: TRBJ1-2; d_call: -; v_call: TRBV28; clone_size: few; cdr3_length: 15; cdr3_nt: TGTGCCAGCGGGCCCCCACAGTTGGGGATCTATGGCTACACCTTC; cdr3_aa: CASGPPQLGIYGYTF
j_call: TRBJ2-7; d_call: -; v_call: TRBV5-4; clone_size: few; cdr3_length: 13; cdr3_nt: TGTGCCAGCAGCTCGGATCTTGCCTACGAGCAGTACTTC; cdr3_aa: CASSSDLAYEQYF
j_call: TRBJ1-1; d_call: -; v_call: TRBV18; clone_size: few; cdr3_length: 14; cdr3_nt: TGTGCCTCCAAAGGGGGGAATCGGGACACTGAAGCTTTCTTT; cdr3_aa: CASKGGNRDTEAFF
j_call: TRBJ1-4; d_call: -; v_call: TRBV10-3; clone_size: many; cdr3_length: 13; cdr3_nt: TGTGCCATCAGCTCAGCAACTAATGAAAAACTGTTTTTT; cdr3_aa: CAISSATNEKLFF
j_call: TRBJ1-2; d_call: -; v_call: TRBV28; clone_size: many; cdr3_length: 14; cdr3_nt: TGTGCCAGCAGTCCTCAAGGGTTTGGCTATGGCTACACCTTC; cdr3_aa: CASSPQGFGYGYTF
j_call: TRBJ1-6; d_call: -; v_call: TRBV18; clone_size: many; cdr3_length: 15; cdr3_nt: TGTGCCAGCTCACCACCAGAGGGGGGAAACTCACCCCTCCACTTT; cdr3_aa: CASSPPEGGNSPLHF
j_call: TRBJ2-5; d_call: -; v_call: TRBV29-1; clone_size: few; cdr3_length: 12; cdr3_nt: TGCAGCGTTGAAAGGTCCGGAGAGACCCAGTACTTC; cdr3_aa: CSVERSGETQYF
j_call: TRBJ2-3; d_call: TRBD2; v_call: TRBV11-2; clone_size: -; cdr3_length: 17; cdr3_nt: TGTGCCAGCAGCTGGACTAGCGGCTCCCTCAGCACAGAAACGCAGTATTTT; cdr3_aa: CASSWTSGSLSTETQYF
j_call: TRBJ2-3; d_call: TRBD2; v_call: TRBV10-2; clone_size: many; cdr3_length: 15; cdr3_nt: TGCGCCAGCAGTGCCACGGGGGGTATCACAGATACGCAGTATTTT; cdr3_aa: CASSATGGITDTQYF
j_call: TRBJ2-7; d_call: -; v_call: TRBV6-1; clone_size: many; cdr3_length: 13; cdr3_nt: TGTGCCAGCAGTGATTGGAGGGCCCACGAGCAGTACTTC; cdr3_aa: CASSDWRAHEQYF
j_call: TRBJ2-3; d_call: TRBD2; v_call: TRBV7-2; clone_size: many; cdr3_length: 16; cdr3_nt: TGTGCCAGCAGCTTAGAGGCGGGGGGGCCGGGAGTTACGCAGTATTTT; cdr3_aa: CASSLEAGGPGVTQYF
j_call: TRBJ2-1; d_call: -; v_call: TRBV29-1; clone_size: many; cdr3_length: 12; cdr3_nt: TGCAGCGTTGTTCCAGACTACAATGAGCAGTTCTTC; cdr3_aa: CSVVPDYNEQFF
j_call: TRBJ1-5; d_call: -; v_call: TRBV12-3/TRBV12-4; clone_size: many; cdr3_length: 13; cdr3_nt: TGTGCCAGCAGCCAGACAGGTAGCCAGCCCCAGCATTTT; cdr3_aa: CASSQTGSQPQHF
j_call: TRBJ2-7; d_call: TRBD1; v_call: TRBV20-1; clone_size: -; cdr3_length: 13; cdr3_nt: TGCAGTGCAAGGGACAGGCGTAACTACGAGCAGTACTTC; cdr3_aa: CSARDRRNYEQYF
j_call: TRBJ2-6; d_call: TRBD1; v_call: TRBV28; clone_size: few; cdr3_length: 16; cdr3_nt: TGTGCCACGACGGGACAGGGTACGAGTGGGGCCAACGTCCTGACTTTC; cdr3_aa: CATTGQGTSGANVLTF
j_call: TRBJ1-2; d_call: TRBD1; v_call: TRBV2; clone_size: -; cdr3_length: 14; cdr3_nt: TGTGCCAGCAGGGGACAGACCTTTAACTATGGCTACACCTTC; cdr3_aa: CASRGQTFNYGYTF
j_call: TRBJ1-1; d_call: -; v_call: TRBV3-1; clone_size: -; cdr3_length: 16; cdr3_nt: TGTGCCAGCAGCCCCCGTGGCAGAACCCAGAACACTGAAGCTTTCTTT; cdr3_aa: CASSPRGRTQNTEAFF
j_call: TRBJ2-3; d_call: -; v_call: TRBV7-2; clone_size: many; cdr3_length: 14; cdr3_nt: TGTGCCAGCAGCTTAGAGGCGCCTCCAGATACGCAGTATTTT; cdr3_aa: CASSLEAPPDTQYF